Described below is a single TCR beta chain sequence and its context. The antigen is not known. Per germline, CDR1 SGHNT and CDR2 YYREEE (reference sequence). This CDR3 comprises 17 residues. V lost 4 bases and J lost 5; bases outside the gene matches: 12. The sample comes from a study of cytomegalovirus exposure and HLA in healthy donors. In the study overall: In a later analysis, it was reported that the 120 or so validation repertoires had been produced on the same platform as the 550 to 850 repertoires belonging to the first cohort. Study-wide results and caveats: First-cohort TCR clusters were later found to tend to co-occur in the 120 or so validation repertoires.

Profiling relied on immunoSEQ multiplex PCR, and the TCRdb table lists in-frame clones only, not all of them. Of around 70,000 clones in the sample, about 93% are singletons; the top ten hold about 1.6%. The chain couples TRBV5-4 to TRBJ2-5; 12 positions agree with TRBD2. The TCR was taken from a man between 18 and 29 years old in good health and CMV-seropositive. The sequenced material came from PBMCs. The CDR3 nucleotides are TGTGCCAGCAGCAGACGACTAGCGGGAGCTTCATGGGAGACCCAGTACTTC. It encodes CASSRRLAGASWETQYF.